One T cell receptor beta chain is described in this entry. This sample stems from a study of cytomegalovirus exposure and HLA in healthy donors. The CDR3 covers 15 residues. Looked up from germline, CDR1 is SGHRS and CDR2 is YFSETQ. Germline trimming cut 4 bases from V and 10 bases from J; bases unmatched to any gene: 9. The primer mix had 60 Vbeta and 13 Jbeta primers. As originally analysed: Counted up in a later analysis, unique TCR beta chains came to about 80 million, with around 12 million shared. Here immunoSEQ multiplex PCR was the method, and the copy in TCRdb shows in-frame clones only, minus some. V and J calls and clone size come straight from that table; D and trimming were deduced from the DNA. The sample table sets out some 140,000 clones.

This clonotype was obtained from a middle-aged woman in good health and CMV-seronegative. Material: PBMCs. J is TRBJ1-6 and V is TRBV5-1, with 9 bases fitting TRBD1. The DNA for the CDR3 is TGCGCCAGCAGCGCACCGGGACAGGGCTTGTCACCCCTCCACTTT. Residues: CASSAPGQGLSPLHF.